This is a list of T cell receptor beta chains from one sample in a study of blood T cell repertoires in COVID-19. The repertoire was sequenced with immunoSEQ multiplex PCR; TCRdb's copy has only in-frame clones and lacks some. The sample lists 200,000 to 250,000 clones, roughly 80% occurring once. Sequencing was done on a sample of peripheral blood. The receptor set was obtained from a woman aged 80 or over with COVID-19, enrolled during active disease. The CDR3 runs from the conserved cysteine through the conserved F or W. A D gene is named only where the DNA matches it firmly. Some rows have no size entry. The others give once, few or many, or a class for an expanded clone.

D gene	V gene	J gene	clone size	CDR3 protein	CDR3 DNA
TRBD2	TRBV30	TRBJ2-3	.	CAWIQREAILADTQYF	TGTGCCTGGATCCAACGGGAGGCTATCCTAGCAGATACGCAGTATTTT
.	TRBV19	TRBJ1-5	.	CASTVLGVSNQPQHF	TGTGCCAGTACAGTACTGGGAGTTAGCAATCAGCCCCAGCATTTT
.	TRBV27	TRBJ2-7	.	CASKGGGGRVYEQYF	TGTGCCAGCAAGGGGGGAGGCGGGAGAGTCTACGAGCAGTACTTC
TRBD2	TRBV11-2	TRBJ2-7	.	CASSKTSGDYYEQYF	TGTGCCAGCAGCAAAACTAGCGGGGATTACTACGAGCAGTACTTC
.	TRBV18	TRBJ1-1	.	CASSPLDRKAFF	TGTGCCAGCTCACCCTTGGACAGAAAAGCTTTCTTT
TRBD1	TRBV2	TRBJ1-2	.	CASILGTGSYTF	TGTGCCAGCATTCTTGGGACAGGGAGCTACACCTTC
.	TRBV7-2	TRBJ2-2	.	CASSFRTGELFF	TGTGCCAGCAGCTTCCGCACCGGGGAGCTGTTTTTT
.	TRBV12-3/TRBV12-4	TRBJ1-1	.	CASRPRGGSEAFF	TGTGCCAGCAGACCTAGGGGGGGCTCTGAAGCTTTCTTT
.	TRBV9	TRBJ2-5	.	CASSVDGGETQYF	TGTGCCAGCAGCGTAGACGGGGGAGAGACCCAGTACTTC
TRBD1	TRBV29-1	TRBJ1-1	.	CSTAGQLNTEAFF	TGCAGCACTGCGGGACAGTTGAACACTGAAGCTTTCTTT
TRBD2	TRBV19	TRBJ2-2	once	CASSSSIQRGITGELFF	TGTGCCAGTAGTTCCTCTATCCAGCGGGGGATCACCGGGGAGCTGTTTTTT
TRBD2	TRBV7-2	TRBJ2-7	few	CASTQRAGVYEQYF	TGTGCCAGCACCCAAAGGGCGGGGGTCTACGAGCAGTACTTC
.	TRBV18	TRBJ2-7	.	CASSPGGRNEQYF	TGTGCCAGCTCACCAGGGGGGAGGAACGAGCAGTACTTC
TRBD1	TRBV3-1/TRBV3-2	TRBJ1-2	.	CASSHLDREGDGYTF	TGTGCCAGCAGCCACCTGGACAGGGAAGGAGATGGCTACACCTTC
TRBD1	TRBV27	TRBJ1-1	.	CASSPGTGRSNTEAFF	TGTGCCAGCAGTCCCGGGACAGGGCGGTCGAACACTGAAGCTTTCTTT
TRBD1	TRBV19	TRBJ1-1	.	CASSTTGFFDTEAFF	TGTGCCAGTAGTACGACAGGGTTTTTCGACACTGAAGCTTTCTTT
.	TRBV7-8	TRBJ1-3	.	CASSPSDAGNTIYF	TGTGCCAGCAGCCCATCAGATGCTGGAAACACCATATATTTT
.	TRBV27	TRBJ2-2	.	CASSLYNANTGELFF	TGTGCCAGCAGTTTATACAACGCGAACACCGGGGAGCTGTTTTTT
TRBD1	TRBV19	TRBJ1-2	.	CASSPGTGAVYGYTF	TGTGCCAGTAGTCCCGGGACAGGGGCAGTCTATGGCTACACCTTC
.	TRBV3-1/TRBV3-2	TRBJ1-4	.	CASSQGGKKLFF	TGTGCCAGCAGCCAGGGGGGGAAAAAACTGTTTTTT
TRBD2	TRBV19	TRBJ2-7	.	CASSQRTSGSHEQYF	TGTGCCAGTAGTCAGCGGACTAGCGGGAGCCACGAGCAGTACTTC
TRBD2	TRBV6-4	TRBJ2-3	.	CASAVDGGGDTQYF	TGTGCCAGCGCTGTGGACGGGGGAGGGGATACGCAGTATTTT
TRBD2	TRBV4-2	TRBJ2-6	few	CASSQDVEVAGTSGANVLTF	TGTGCCAGCAGCCAAGATGTGGAGGTAGCGGGGACCTCTGGGGCCAACGTCCTGACTTTC
.	TRBV11-2	TRBJ2-1	.	CASSSSRRVHNEQFF	TGTGCCAGCAGCTCTAGCAGGAGAGTACACAATGAGCAGTTCTTC
.	TRBV7-9	TRBJ1-2	.	CASSFPGTQGGYTF	TGTGCCAGCAGCTTCCCTGGGACGCAGGGGGGCTACACCTTC
TRBD1	TRBV19	TRBJ2-2	.	CASSRGTGLDTGELFF	TGTGCCAGTAGTCGGGGGACAGGGTTGGACACCGGGGAGCTGTTTTTT
TRBD1	TRBV9	TRBJ1-4	.	CASSVGTGVEKLFF	TGTGCCAGCAGCGTCGGGACAGGGGTGGAAAAACTGTTTTTT
TRBD2	TRBV4-1	TRBJ2-3	.	CASSQGGTSYTDTQYF	TGCGCCAGCAGCCAGGGGGGGACTAGCTACACAGATACGCAGTATTTT
.	TRBV30	TRBJ1-5	.	CAWNRGIEGPQHF	TGTGCCTGGAATCGCGGGATCGAGGGGCCCCAGCATTTT
TRBD1	TRBV6-6	TRBJ2-2	.	CASNDRGQGAGELFF	TGTGCCAGCAATGACAGGGGACAGGGCGCCGGGGAGCTGTTTTTT
.	TRBV30	TRBJ1-5	.	CAWSAGSHQPQHF	TGTGCCTGGAGCGCGGGGAGCCATCAGCCCCAGCATTTT
TRBD2	TRBV7-8	TRBJ2-1	.	CASSLRGSGIGPSSYNEQFF	TGTGCCAGCAGCTTACGGGGCAGCGGGATAGGTCCTAGCTCCTACAATGAGCAGTTCTTC
.	TRBV7-2	TRBJ2-4	.	CASSWGDFSSIQYF	TGTGCCAGCAGCTGGGGGGACTTCTCTTCCATTCAGTACTTC
TRBD1	TRBV20-1	TRBJ2-5	.	CSASPTGVRTQYF	TGCAGTGCTAGTCCAACAGGGGTACGGACCCAGTACTTC
TRBD1	TRBV6-4	TRBJ1-3	.	CASSLARPKGAIGNTIYF	TGTGCCAGCAGCCTCGCGAGACCTAAGGGGGCTATTGGAAACACCATATATTTT
.	TRBV28	TRBJ1-3	.	CASSLNPTGGSTIYF	TGTGCCAGCAGTTTAAATCCCACAGGAGGGTCCACCATATATTTT
.	TRBV2	TRBJ2-6	.	CASNRDSGANVLTF	TGTGCCAGCAACAGGGACTCTGGGGCCAACGTCCTGACTTTC
.	TRBV15	TRBJ1-2	.	CATSRDSGIYGYTF	TGTGCCACCAGCAGAGATTCGGGAATCTATGGCTACACCTTC
.	TRBV5-1	TRBJ2-3	.	CASSLGDFTDTQYF	TGCGCCAGCAGCTTGGGGGACTTCACAGATACGCAGTATTTT